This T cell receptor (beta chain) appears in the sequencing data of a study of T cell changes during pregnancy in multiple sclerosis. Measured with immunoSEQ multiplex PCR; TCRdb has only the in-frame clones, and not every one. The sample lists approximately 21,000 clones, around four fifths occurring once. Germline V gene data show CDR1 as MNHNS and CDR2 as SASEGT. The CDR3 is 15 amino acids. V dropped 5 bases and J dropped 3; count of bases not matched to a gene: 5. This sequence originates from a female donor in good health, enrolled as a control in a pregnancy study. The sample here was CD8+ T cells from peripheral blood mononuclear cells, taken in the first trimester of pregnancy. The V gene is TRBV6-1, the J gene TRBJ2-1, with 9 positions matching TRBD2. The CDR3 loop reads CASSRSSGDYNEQFF. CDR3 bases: TGTGCCAGCAGTAGATCTAGCGGGGACTACAATGAGCAGTTCTTC.